This paragraph covers one TCR beta chain sequence. The V and J ends lost 5 bases and 7 bases respectively, with 15 bases between them. The CDR3 spans 14 residues. In germline, CDR1 is SGHTA, CDR2 FQGNSA. Profiled with immunoSEQ multiplex PCR; TCRdb holds only in-frame clones, not every one. This sample yields tens of thousands of clones, of which around 68% are seen a single time; about 6.8% belongs to the top ten. This specimen comes from a study of early stage breast cancer tumors. Study details: Among some twelve ER+/PR+/HER2- tumors, eight were ductal, four lobular.

The origin of this receptor is a person between 55 and 70 years old with breast cancer. Sequenced: blood. This sequence joins TRBV7-2 and TRBJ1-3; possible D gene TRBD1, 6 bases. This CDR3 is CASSQGPSGNTIYF. DNA of the CDR3: TGTGCCAGCAGCCAGGGGCCAAGTGGGAACACCATATATTTT.